This T cell receptor beta chain was recorded in a study of CD8 T cells in Susac syndrome. Germline V gives CDR1 MNHNS, CDR2 SASEGT. The V gene end was trimmed by 4 bases and the J gene end by 4 bases; junction bases not matched to a gene: 5. This CDR3 comprises 14 residues. With random hexamers, reverse transcription was performed on about 0.5 to 1 ug of RNA. TCRdb reanalysed the immunoSEQ multiplex PCR reads using MiXCR and keeps one entry per CDR3 protein. Seen here are 350,000 to 550,000 distinct CDR3 sequences, 85% to 90% observed once, and the top ten hold about 0.12%. The receptor's source is a human donor with multiple sclerosis. V usage is TRBV6-1 and J usage is TRBJ2-7; the match to TRBD1 covers 9 bases. The sequenced material came from CD8+ T cells from PBMCs. CDR3 amino acids: CASSAGQGGYEQYF. The CDR3 DNA reads as TGTGCCAGCAGTGCGGGACAGGGAGGGTACGAGCAGTACTTC.